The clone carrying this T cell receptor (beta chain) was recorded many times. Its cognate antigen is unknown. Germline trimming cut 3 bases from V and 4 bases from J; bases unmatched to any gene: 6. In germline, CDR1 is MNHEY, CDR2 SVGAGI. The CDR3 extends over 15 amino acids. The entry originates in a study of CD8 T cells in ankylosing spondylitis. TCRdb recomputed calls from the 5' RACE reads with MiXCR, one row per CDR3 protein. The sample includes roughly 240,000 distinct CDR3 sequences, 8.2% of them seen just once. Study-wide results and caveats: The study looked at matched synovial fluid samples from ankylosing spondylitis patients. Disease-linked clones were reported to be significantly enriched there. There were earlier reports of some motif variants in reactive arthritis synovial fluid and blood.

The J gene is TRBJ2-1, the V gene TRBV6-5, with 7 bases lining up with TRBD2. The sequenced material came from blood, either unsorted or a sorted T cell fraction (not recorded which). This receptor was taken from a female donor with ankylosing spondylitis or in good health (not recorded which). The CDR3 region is CASSYSSGRYNEQFF. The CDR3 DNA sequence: TGTGCCAGCAGTTATTCTAGCGGTAGATACAATGAGCAGTTCTTC.